The 23 T cell receptor beta chains reported below all come from one sample, sequenced in a study of PD-1 blockade in classical Hodgkin lymphoma. Sequenced by immunoSEQ multiplex PCR; TCRdb stores in-frame clones only, minus some. Of some 15,000 clones listed, over 70% are singletons. Specified time point: cycle 4 day 1 (C4D1), after 5 to 7 weeks of nivolumab. Each of the patients experienced relapse following autologous stem cell transplantation, and their brentuximab vedotin exposure differed. With magnetic negative selection, CD4+ T cells were purified from PBMCs that had been thawed. Sequenced here: CD4+ T cells from blood, sampled before the fourth cycle of nivolumab. These receptors came from a human donor with classical Hodgkin lymphoma.

This clone has just a few counts. The chain carries TRBV29-1 and TRBJ1-2, with 9 positions matching TRBD1. The V gene's germline CDR1 is SQVTM and CDR2 ANQGSEA. CDR3 length equals 14 residues. V gave up 6 bases and J gave up 4 bases; unmatched junction bases: 9. CDR3 sequence reads: CSVPGQGSTYGYTF. In nucleotides, the CDR3 is TGCAGCGTCCCCGGACAGGGGAGCACCTATGGCTACACCTTC.

The chain couples TRBV5-1 to TRBJ2-7; D unclear. CDR1 is SGHRS, CDR2 YFSETQ, per germline. The CDR3 loop spans 12 amino acids. V shed 4 bases and J shed 4 bases, with 9 bases lying between them. The CDR3, as DNA: TGCGCCAGCAGCCAACACCTTTACGAGCAGTACTTC. This codes for CASSQHLYEQYF. Variable domain in full (rest from reference TRBV5-1 and TRBJ2-7): KAGVTQTPRYLIKTRGQQVTLSCSPISGHRSVSWYQQTPGQGLQFLFEYFSETQRNKGNFPGRFSGRQFSNSRSEMNVSTLELGDSALYLCASSQHLYEQYFGPGTRLTVT.

This clone has a handful of counts. The chain uses TRBV7-2 and TRBJ2-1; tentatively, D is TRBD1 or TRBD2 (5 bases each). The CDR3 length is 15 residues. The ends were cut back, 0 bases at V and 3 bases at J, with 9 bases in the middle. Germline assignment: CDR1 SGHTA and CDR2 FQGNSA. CDR3 nucleotides: TGTGCCAGCAGCTTAGCGGGGGTTCTCTACAATGAGCAGTTCTTC. Its protein product is CASSLAGVLYNEQFF.

This chain uses TRBV5-1 with TRBJ2-5, with D possibly being TRBD1 (6 bases). CDR1 and CDR2 from the germline V gene are SGHRS and YFSETQ. This CDR3 is built from 16 residues. V lost 2 bases and J 0 bases, leaving 14 bases between the germline ends. CDR3 sequence reads: CASSFGQKLYQETQYF. CDR3 DNA: TGCGCCAGCAGCTTTGGACAGAAACTATACCAAGAGACCCAGTACTTC.

This CDR3 reads CASSEWVSNYGYTF. In nucleotides, the CDR3 is TGTGCCAGCAGTGAATGGGTCAGTAACTATGGCTACACCTTC. The J gene is TRBJ1-2, the V gene TRBV6-1; no firm D call. The CDR3 runs to 14 residues. The germline V gene encodes CDR1 MNHNS and CDR2 SASEGT. The V end lost 2 bases, the J end lost 1 base, and 8 bases lay between the germline ends.

The chain is built from TRBV7-8 and TRBJ2-6; TRBD1 aligns across 8 bases. Trimming at V came to 6 bases and at J to 0 bases, leaving 10 bases not matched to a gene. Per the germline V gene, CDR1 is SGHVS and CDR2 is FQNEAQ. The CDR3 runs to 18 residues. Written as DNA, the CDR3 is TGTGCCAGCAGACTCCGTGGGACAGGCACCTCTGGGGCCAACGTCCTGACTTTC. Translated, it gives CASRLRGTGTSGANVLTF.

This sequence joins TRBV7-9 and TRBJ2-7; 12 positions match TRBD2. CDR1 SEHNR and CDR2 FQNEAQ come from the germline V gene (reference sequence). Trimming took 6 bases from V and 3 from J; bases not matched to a gene: 12. The CDR3 is 17 amino acids. The CDR3 nucleotides read TGTGCCAGCAGTCGTTCACCTCTAGCGGGAGGGCTCTACGAGCAGTACTTC. It is translated as CASSRSPLAGGLYEQYF.

This chain connects TRBV10-2 to TRBJ2-4; 9 bases agree with TRBD1. Germline values: CDR1 WSHSY, CDR2 SAAADI. The CDR3 spans 15 residues. With 6 bases clipped from V and 1 base from J, the junction kept 4 bases outside the gene matches. CDR3 nucleotide sequence: TGCGCCAGCAGGGACACAGGGGGCGCCAAAAACATTCAGTACTTC. This encodes CASRDTGGAKNIQYF.

DNA for the CDR3: TGTGCCAGCAGCTTAGGCGGGAGTATAAATGAGCAGTTCTTC. It yields the protein CASSLGGSINEQFF. This chain connects TRBV11-3 to TRBJ2-1; 7 nucleotides line up with TRBD2. This CDR3 has 14 residues. Germline loops: CDR1 SGHNT, CDR2 YENEEA. Trimming took 1 base from V and 7 from J; bases not matched to a gene: 4.

This chain links TRBV7-2 with TRBJ2-7; D is unresolved. CDR1 SGHTA and CDR2 FQGNSA come from the germline V gene. V was clipped by 0 bases and J by 1 base, with 4 bases between them. This CDR3 comprises 13 residues. The CDR3 sequence: CASSLALSYEQYF. DNA of the CDR3: TGTGCCAGCAGCTTAGCCCTGTCCTACGAGCAGTACTTC.

This clone was detected a few times. The rearrangement joins TRBV14 to TRBJ1-4, with D perhaps matching TRBD1 (6 bases). The V gene lost 0 bases and the J gene lost 0 bases, with 11 bases spanning the gap. The CDR3 is 17 residues long. Germline loops: CDR1 SGHDN, CDR2 FVKESK. The CDR3 loop is CASSQEVEGATNEKLFF. CDR3 coding DNA: TGTGCCAGCAGCCAAGAGGTAGAGGGGGCAACTAATGAAAAACTGTTTTTT.

The chain couples TRBV6-1 to TRBJ2-7; 10 bases are shared with TRBD2. The CDR3 spans 14 residues. The V and J ends lost 2 bases and 5 bases, in that order; junction bases with no gene match: 3. Germline V gives CDR1 MNHNS, CDR2 SASEGT. CDR3 sequence: CASSERGLANEQYF. DNA of the CDR3: TGTGCCAGCAGTGAAAGGGGACTAGCGAACGAGCAGTACTTC.

This clone was counted a single time. The chain carries TRBV6-5 and TRBJ2-2, with D perhaps TRBD1 (5 bases). Looked up from germline, CDR1 is MNHEY and CDR2 is SVGAGI. Trimming took 9 bases from V and 0 from J, leaving 11 bases between them. The CDR3 runs 14 residues. The CDR3 loop reads CASLVTANTGELFF. The DNA of the CDR3 is TGTGCCAGTCTCGTGACAGCGAACACCGGGGAGCTGTTTTTT.

The chain carries TRBV6-6 and TRBJ1-2, with no clear D. Germline assignment: CDR1 MNHNY and CDR2 SVGAGI (reference sequence). V was shortened by 4 bases and J by 2 bases, with 8 bases between the two germline ends. This CDR3 is 13 amino acids long. The CDR3 spells CASSSGKNYGYTF. DNA of the CDR3: TGTGCCAGCAGTTCGGGGAAAAACTATGGCTACACCTTC.

The rearrangement links TRBV29-1 to TRBJ2-7; 12 bases map to TRBD2. This CDR3 is built from 16 residues. J was trimmed by 7 bases and V by 2 bases; bases with no gene match: 12. CDR1 and CDR2 (germline): SQVTM, ANQGSEA. CDR3 DNA: TGCAGCGTTGAACGCCCGGCTAGCGGGAGGGCCAGAGAGCAGTACTTC. Translated, it gives CSVERPASGRAREQYF.

This sequence joins TRBV10-3 and TRBJ2-7, with D hard to call. Trimming shortened V by 0 bases and J by 9 bases, and 12 bases separated the two germline ends. CDR3 length equals 13 residues. Germline CDR1 ENHRY, CDR2 SYGVKD. DNA of the CDR3: TGTGCCATCAGTGAGTCTTCCGACGGCGGGCAGTACTTC. Its protein product is CAISESSDGGQYF.

This chain joins TRBV10-3 and TRBJ1-4; D remains unclear. This CDR3 spans 11 amino acids. In germline, CDR1 is ENHRY, CDR2 SYGVKD. Trimming removed 3 bases at V and 10 bases at J, with 6 bases between. The CDR3 sequence: CAISDRGKLFF. CDR3 nucleotide sequence: TGTGCCATCAGTGACCGAGGAAAACTGTTTTTT.

The chain couples TRBV7-6 to TRBJ2-7, with TRBD2 identical over 11 bases. CDR3 size: 14 residues. Germline CDR1 reads SGHVS; CDR2 reads FNYEAQ. V was clipped by 4 bases and J by 4 bases; unmatched bases: 3. The chain's CDR3 is CASSSGTSGYEQYF. The CDR3 DNA sequence: TGTGCCAGCAGCTCCGGGACTAGCGGATACGAGCAGTACTTC.

This chain links TRBV29-1 with TRBJ2-1; 7 nucleotides align to TRBD2. This CDR3 contains 16 residues. The junction had 14 bases not matched to a gene; V was cut back by 5 bases and J by 4 bases. Germline V gives CDR1 SQVTM, CDR2 ANQGSEA. CDR3 amino acids: CSVNSLGGPGYNEQFF. CDR3 coding DNA: TGCAGCGTTAATAGTTTGGGAGGGCCGGGGTACAATGAGCAGTTCTTC.

The chain couples TRBV5-1 to TRBJ1-1; no reliable D call. V lost 1 base to trimming and J lost 1 base, with 8 bases between them. Germline CDR1 SGHRS, CDR2 YFSETQ. CDR3 length: 14 residues. This CDR3 reads CASSLLRENTEAFF. The CDR3 nucleotides are TGCGCCAGCAGCTTGCTCCGGGAGAACACTGAAGCTTTCTTT.

The CDR3 reads CASSPDRAPGANVLTF. The CDR3 nucleotides read TGTGCCAGCAGCCCAGATCGAGCCCCTGGGGCCAACGTCCTGACTTTC. The chain recombines TRBV2 with TRBJ2-6; no reliable D call. V was clipped by 6 bases and J by 2 bases, with 14 bases between them. This CDR3 comprises 16 residues. Germline loops: CDR1 SNHLY, CDR2 FYNNEI.

Here the CDR3 reads CASSFWAGTGELFF. The CDR3 coding sequence is TGTGCCAGCAGCTTTTGGGCAGGGACCGGGGAGCTGTTTTTT. The genes are TRBV5-5 and TRBJ2-2, with D possibly matching TRBD1 (5 bases). From germline, CDR1 is SGHKS and CDR2 YYEKEE (reference sequence). Between the trimmed V and J ends, which lost 2 bases and 5 bases, there was a span of 10 bases. This CDR3 region has 14 residues. Drawing the rest from reference TRBV5-5 and TRBJ2-2, the complete variable domain is DAGVTQSPTHLIKTRGQQVTLRCSPISGHKSVSWYQQVLGQGPQFIFQYYEKEERGRGNFPDRFSARQFPNYSSELNVNALLLGDSALYLCASSFWAGTGELFFGEGSRLTVL.

The chain has TRBV5-6 and TRBJ2-7, with 7 bases identical to TRBD1. The CDR3 is 16 residues long. CDR1 and CDR2 (germline): SGHDT, YYEEEE. V was clipped by 5 bases and J by 3 bases; unmatched bases: 14. This chain's CDR3 is CASSHRRTGRHYEQYF. CDR3 sequence (DNA): TGTGCCAGCAGTCACAGACGGACAGGTCGTCACTACGAGCAGTACTTC.